This T cell receptor beta chain was recorded in a study of CD8 T cells in ankylosing spondylitis. Concerning this clonotype: The antigen remains undetermined.

Germline-derived CDR1 and CDR2 are SNHLY and FYNNEI. V was shortened by 2 bases and J by 10 bases, with 12 bases between the two germline ends. There are 13 residues in the CDR3. As the method for making TCR beta libraries, quantitative 5'-RACE with molecular barcodes was used. TCRdb reprocessed the 5' RACE reads with MiXCR, giving one entry per CDR3 protein. The sample yields a few hundred thousand distinct CDR3 sequences, under 25% seen once. Regarding the study as a whole: Clones linked with disease were CD8+ and fairly uncommon in the peripheral blood. Significant enrichment of disease-linked clones was reportedly seen in matched ankylosing spondylitis synovial fluid. Previously reported in reactive arthritis synovial fluid and blood were some of the motif variants. Eight highly homologous variants made up a TCR beta motif, and this motif appeared characteristic of ankylosing spondylitis blood.

The chain has TRBV2 and TRBJ2-1, with D possibly matching TRBD1 (6 bases). Sequenced sample: blood, either unsorted or a sorted T cell fraction (not recorded which). The sequence derives from a male donor with ankylosing spondylitis. The CDR3 DNA is TGTGCCAGCAGTGAAATACGACAGGACGAGCAGTTCTTC. Amino acid sequence: CASSEIRQDEQFF.